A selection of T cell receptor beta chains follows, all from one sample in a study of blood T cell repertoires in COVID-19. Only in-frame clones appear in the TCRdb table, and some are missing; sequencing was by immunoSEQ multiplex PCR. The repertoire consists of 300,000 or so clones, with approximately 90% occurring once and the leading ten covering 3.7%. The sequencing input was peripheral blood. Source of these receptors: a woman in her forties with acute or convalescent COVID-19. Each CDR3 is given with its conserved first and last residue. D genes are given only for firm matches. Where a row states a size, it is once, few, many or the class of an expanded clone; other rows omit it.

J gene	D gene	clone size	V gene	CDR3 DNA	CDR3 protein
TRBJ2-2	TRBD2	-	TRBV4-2	TGTGCCAGCAGCCAAGATCGGTTGCGGGGGGGGGACACCGGGGAGCTGTTTTTT	CASSQDRLRGGDTGELFF
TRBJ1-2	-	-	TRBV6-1	TGTGCCAGCAGTGAAGCGGGGAGTCCTAACTATGGCTACACCTTC	CASSEAGSPNYGYTF
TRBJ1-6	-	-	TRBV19	TGTGCCAGTAGACGGGAGTTAAGCAGTAATTCACCCCTCCACTTT	CASRRELSSNSPLHF
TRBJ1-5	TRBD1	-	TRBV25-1	TGTGCCAGCAGTGAAATGGGCAGGGGGGATCAGCCCCAGCATTTT	CASSEMGRGDQPQHF
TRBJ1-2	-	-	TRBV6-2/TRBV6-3	TGTGCCAGCAGTTACTCGATCCGACAGAATAACTATGGCTACACCTTC	CASSYSIRQNNYGYTF
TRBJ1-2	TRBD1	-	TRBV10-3	TGTGCCATCAGCGGGACAGATACCTATGGCTACACCTTC	CAISGTDTYGYTF
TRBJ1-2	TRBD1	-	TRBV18	TGTGCCAGCTCACCTCCCGGGACAGCTGGTGGCTACACCTTC	CASSPPGTAGGYTF
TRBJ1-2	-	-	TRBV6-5	TGTGCCACCGAGGCCGGCTATGGCTACACCTTC	CATEAGYGYTF
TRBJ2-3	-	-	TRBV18	TGTGCCAGCTCCCCGCGGGCCTATAGCACAGATACGCAGTATTTT	CASSPRAYSTDTQYF
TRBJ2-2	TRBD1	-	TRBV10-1	TGCGCCAGCAGCCCGGACAGGGGGATCGGGGAGCTGTTTTTT	CASSPDRGIGELFF
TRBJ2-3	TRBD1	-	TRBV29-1	TGCAGCGTTGACGAACGGGACAGGGGGCGAACAGATACGCAGTATTTT	CSVDERDRGRTDTQYF
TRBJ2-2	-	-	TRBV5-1	TGCGCCAGCGGCCAGGGTGTTGGTACCGGGGAGCTGTTTTTT	CASGQGVGTGELFF
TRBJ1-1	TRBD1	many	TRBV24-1	TGTGCCACCAGTTTTACAGGGGGCACTGAAGCTTTCTTT	CATSFTGGTEAFF
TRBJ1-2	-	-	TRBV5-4	TGTGCCAGCAGCTTAACCTCCAGGTTAATCGTTGGCTACACCTTC	CASSLTSRLIVGYTF
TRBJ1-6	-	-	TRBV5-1	TGCGCCAGCAGCTTGCGTGGGGCTTCTTCACCCCTCCACTTT	CASSLRGASSPLHF
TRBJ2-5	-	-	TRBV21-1	TGTGCCAGCAGCAAGTCGGGGGGGACCCAGTACTTC	CASSKSGGTQYF
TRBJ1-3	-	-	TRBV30	TGTGCCTGGATGACCAACAGTGGAAACACCATATATTTT	CAWMTNSGNTIYF
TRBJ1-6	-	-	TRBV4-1	TGCGCCAGCAGCACATTTCCGGGACAAAGCTATAATTCACCCCTCCACTTT	CASSTFPGQSYNSPLHF
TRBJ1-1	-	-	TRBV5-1	TGCGCCAGCAGCTTGCTCCAGGGCGGCACTGAAGCTTTCTTT	CASSLLQGGTEAFF
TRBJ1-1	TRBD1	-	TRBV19	TGTGCCAGTAAGGGGGGACAGGGGGCATGGAACACTGAAGCTTTCTTT	CASKGGQGAWNTEAFF
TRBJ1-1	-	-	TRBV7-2	TGTGCCAGCAGCTTAAAGCACAGCCCGAACACTGAAGCTTTCTTT	CASSLKHSPNTEAFF
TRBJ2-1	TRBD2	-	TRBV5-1	TGCGCCAGCAGCTTTGAGCCCGCGGGGGGGTACAATGAGCAGTTCTTC	CASSFEPAGGYNEQFF
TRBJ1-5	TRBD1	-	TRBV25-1	TGTGCCAGCAGTGACGGGACAGATAATAGCAATCAGCCCCAGCATTTT	CASSDGTDNSNQPQHF
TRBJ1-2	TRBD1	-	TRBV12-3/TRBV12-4	TGTGCCAGCAGTATGCAGGGGGGTGGCTACACCTTC	CASSMQGGGYTF
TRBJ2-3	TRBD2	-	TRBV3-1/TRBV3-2	TGTGCCAGCAGCCCCGGGACTAGCGGGGGATATACGCAGTATTTT	CASSPGTSGGYTQYF
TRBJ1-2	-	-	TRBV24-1	TGTGCCACCAGTGATTTGTACACTAACTATGGCTACACCTTC	CATSDLYTNYGYTF
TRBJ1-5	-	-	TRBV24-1	TGTGCCACCAGTGATTTTGGGACGGCGGGGGGCCCCAATCAGCCCCAGCATTTT	CATSDFGTAGGPNQPQHF
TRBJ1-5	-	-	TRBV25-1	TGTGCCAGCAGCCAGACAGGAACACATCAGCCCCAGCATTTT	CASSQTGTHQPQHF
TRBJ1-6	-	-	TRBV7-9	TGTGCCAGCAGCTTCTCCAGTTCACCCCTCCACTTT	CASSFSSSPLHF
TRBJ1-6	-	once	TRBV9	TGTGCCAGCAGCGTAGCCGGGGATTCACCCCTCCACTTT	CASSVAGDSPLHF
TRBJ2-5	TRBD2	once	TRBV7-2	TGTGCCAGCAGCTTAGAGGTAGCTAGCGGGTCTACAAAAGAGACCCAGTACTTC	CASSLEVASGSTKETQYF
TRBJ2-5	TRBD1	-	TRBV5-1	TGCGCCAGCAGCTTTTCCAGCCGACAGGGAGTAGAGACCCAGTACTTC	CASSFSSRQGVETQYF
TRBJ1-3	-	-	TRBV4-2	TGTGCCAGCAGCCAAGACCTGCCGGGACATCTTGGAAACACCATATATTTT	CASSQDLPGHLGNTIYF
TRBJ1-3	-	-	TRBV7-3	TGTGCCAGCAGCTTACGTACAGGGAAGATAGCTGGAAACACCATATATTTT	CASSLRTGKIAGNTIYF
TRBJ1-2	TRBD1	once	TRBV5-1	TGCGCCAGCAGTCAGCAATCGACAGGGGGTGGCTACACCTTC	CASSQQSTGGGYTF